In its sample, the clone carrying this T cell receptor beta chain was seen once. The antigen is unknown. This record belongs to a study of Ad26.COV2.S vaccination and SARS-CoV-2 variants. On the study more broadly: The donor participated in the COV1001 trial, in its Ad26.COV2.S arm.

The study's findings and limits: It was reported that spike-specific CD8+ and CD4+ T cell responses were substantially broad after vaccination.

This CDR3 spans 12 amino acids. Germline lookup yields CDR1 MDHEN and CDR2 SYDVKM. V dropped 8 bases and J dropped 3; count of bases not matched to a gene: 2. As to treatment: 15 to 20 received Ad26.COV2.S at low or high dose, single or two shots; several received placebo; per-sample allocation not given. Day 63 after the first vaccine or placebo injection was the time point for sampling. An 18-55-year-old adult in Boston served as donor. Sequencing was performed with immunoSEQ multiplex PCR; in TCRdb, only in-frame clones are kept and a portion is missing. The data contain around 340,000 clones, about 89% of them seen just once; the ten biggest clones take up approximately 5%.

The receptor comes from a person between 18 and 65 years old who received the Ad26.COV2.S COVID-19 vaccine or a placebo. This chain connects TRBV28 to TRBJ2-7; 9 bases are shared with TRBD1. Sample: peripheral blood, taken in a trial of Ad26.COV2.S vaccine versus placebo. CDR3: CASRDRVYEQYF. CDR3 bases: TGTGCCAGCCGGGACAGGGTCTACGAGCAGTACTTC.